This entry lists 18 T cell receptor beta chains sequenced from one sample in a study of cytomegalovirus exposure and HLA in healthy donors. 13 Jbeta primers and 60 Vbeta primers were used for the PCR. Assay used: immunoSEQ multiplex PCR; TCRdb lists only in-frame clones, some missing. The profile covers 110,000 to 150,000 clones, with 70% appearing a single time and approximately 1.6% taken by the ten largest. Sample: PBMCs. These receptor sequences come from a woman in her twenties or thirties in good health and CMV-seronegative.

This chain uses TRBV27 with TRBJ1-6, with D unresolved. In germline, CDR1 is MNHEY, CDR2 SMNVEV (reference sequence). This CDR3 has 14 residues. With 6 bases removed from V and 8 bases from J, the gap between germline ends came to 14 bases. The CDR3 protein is CASSRNGLDSPLHF. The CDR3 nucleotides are TGTGCCAGCAGCCGAAACGGTCTTGATTCACCCCTCCACTTT.

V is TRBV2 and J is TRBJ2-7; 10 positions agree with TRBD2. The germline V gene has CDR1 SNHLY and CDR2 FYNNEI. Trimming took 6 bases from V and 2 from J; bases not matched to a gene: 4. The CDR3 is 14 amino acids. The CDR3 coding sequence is TGTGCCAGCAGGGCTAGCGGGGGAACCTACGAGCAGTACTTC. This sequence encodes CASRASGGTYEQYF.

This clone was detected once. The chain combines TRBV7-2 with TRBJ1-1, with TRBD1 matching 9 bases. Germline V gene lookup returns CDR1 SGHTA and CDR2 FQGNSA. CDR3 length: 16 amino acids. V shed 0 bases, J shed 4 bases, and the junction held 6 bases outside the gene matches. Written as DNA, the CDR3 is TGTGCCAGCAGCTTAGCGGGGACAGGGAGAATCACTGAAGCTTTCTTT. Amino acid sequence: CASSLAGTGRITEAFF.

CDR3 sequence (DNA): TGTGCCAGCAGCCAAGATAAGGGGGACAATGAAAAACTGTTTTTT. It translates to CASSQDKGDNEKLFF. The chain is built from TRBV4-2 and TRBJ1-4; the D gene is possibly TRBD1 (6 bases). Per the germline V gene, CDR1 is LGHNA and CDR2 is YNFKEQ. CDR3 length equals 15 residues. Trimming took 0 bases from V and 5 from J, leaving 10 bases between them.

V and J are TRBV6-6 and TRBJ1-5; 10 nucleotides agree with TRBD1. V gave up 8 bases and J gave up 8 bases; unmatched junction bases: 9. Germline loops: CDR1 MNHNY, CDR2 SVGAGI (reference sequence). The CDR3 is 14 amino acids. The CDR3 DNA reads TGTGCCAGCGGCCGACAGGGGGCAAAGGAGCCCCAGCATTTT. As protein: CASGRQGAKEPQHF.

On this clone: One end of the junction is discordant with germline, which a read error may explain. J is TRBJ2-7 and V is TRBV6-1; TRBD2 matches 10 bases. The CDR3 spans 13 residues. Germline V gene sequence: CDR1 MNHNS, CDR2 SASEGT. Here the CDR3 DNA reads TGTGCCAGCAGTGCCCTGACTAGCGGGTGGACACGCTTC. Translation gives CASSALTSGWTRF.

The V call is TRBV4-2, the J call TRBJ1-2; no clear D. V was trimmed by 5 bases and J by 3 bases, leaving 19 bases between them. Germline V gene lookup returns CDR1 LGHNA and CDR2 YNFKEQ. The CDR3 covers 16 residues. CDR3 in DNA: TGTGCCAGCAGCTTAGACGCCTCCGGGGATGACTATGGCTACACCTTC. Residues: CASSLDASGDDYGYTF.

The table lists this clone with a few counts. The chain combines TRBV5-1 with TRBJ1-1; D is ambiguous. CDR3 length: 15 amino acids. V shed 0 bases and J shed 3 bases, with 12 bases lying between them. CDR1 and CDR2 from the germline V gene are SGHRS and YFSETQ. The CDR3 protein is CASSLDANPYTEAFF. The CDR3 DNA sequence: TGCGCCAGCAGCTTGGACGCGAACCCTTACACTGAAGCTTTCTTT. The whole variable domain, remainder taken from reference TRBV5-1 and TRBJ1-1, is KAGVTQTPRYLIKTRGQQVTLSCSPISGHRSVSWYQQTPGQGLQFLFEYFSETQRNKGNFPGRFSGRQFSNSRSEMNVSTLELGDSALYLCASSLDANPYTEAFFGQGTRLTVV.

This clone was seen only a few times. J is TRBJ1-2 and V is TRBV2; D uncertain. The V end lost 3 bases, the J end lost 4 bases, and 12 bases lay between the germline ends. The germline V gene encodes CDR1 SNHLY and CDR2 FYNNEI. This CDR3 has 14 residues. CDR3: CASSDRELFYGYTF. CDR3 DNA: TGTGCCAGCAGTGACCGGGAACTTTTCTATGGCTACACCTTC. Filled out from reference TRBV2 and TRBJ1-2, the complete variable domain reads EPEVTQTPSHQVTQMGQEVILRCVPISNHLYFYWYRQILGQKVEFLVSFYNNEISEKSEIFDDQFSVERPDGSNFTLKIRSTKLEDSAMYFCASSDRELFYGYTFGSGTRLTVV.

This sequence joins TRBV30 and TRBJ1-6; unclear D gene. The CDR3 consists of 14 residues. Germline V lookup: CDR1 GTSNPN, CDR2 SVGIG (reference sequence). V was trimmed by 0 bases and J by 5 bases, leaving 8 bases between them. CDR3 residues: CAWSVGMDNSPLHF. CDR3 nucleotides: TGTGCCTGGAGTGTCGGGATGGATAATTCACCCCTCCACTTT.

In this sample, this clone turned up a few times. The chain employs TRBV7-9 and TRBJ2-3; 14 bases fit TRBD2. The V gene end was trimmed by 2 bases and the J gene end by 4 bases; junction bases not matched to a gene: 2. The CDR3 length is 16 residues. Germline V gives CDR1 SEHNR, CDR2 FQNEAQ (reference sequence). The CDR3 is CASSLPGLAGADTQYF. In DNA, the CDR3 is TGTGCCAGCAGCTTACCGGGACTAGCGGGGGCAGATACGCAGTATTTT.

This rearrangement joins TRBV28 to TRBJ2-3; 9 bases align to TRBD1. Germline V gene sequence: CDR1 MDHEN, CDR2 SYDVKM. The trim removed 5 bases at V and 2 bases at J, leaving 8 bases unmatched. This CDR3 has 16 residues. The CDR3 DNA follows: TGTGCCAGCAGTACACAGGGGGCGCGGTCCACAGATACGCAGTATTTT. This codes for CASSTQGARSTDTQYF.

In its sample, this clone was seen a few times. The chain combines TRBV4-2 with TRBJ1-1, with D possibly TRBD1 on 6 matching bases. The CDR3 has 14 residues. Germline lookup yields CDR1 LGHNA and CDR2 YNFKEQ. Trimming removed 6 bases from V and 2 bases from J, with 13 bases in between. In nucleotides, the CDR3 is TGTGCCAGCAGGGATAGAGGGGGAAACACTGAAGCTTTCTTT. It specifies CASRDRGGNTEAFF.

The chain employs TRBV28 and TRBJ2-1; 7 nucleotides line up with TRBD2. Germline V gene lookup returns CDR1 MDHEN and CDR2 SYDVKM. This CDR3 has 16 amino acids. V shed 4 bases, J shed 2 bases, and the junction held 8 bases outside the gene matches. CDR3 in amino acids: CASSSPGRGTYNEQFF. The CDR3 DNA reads TGTGCCAGCAGTTCCCCTGGGCGGGGGACCTACAATGAGCAGTTCTTC.

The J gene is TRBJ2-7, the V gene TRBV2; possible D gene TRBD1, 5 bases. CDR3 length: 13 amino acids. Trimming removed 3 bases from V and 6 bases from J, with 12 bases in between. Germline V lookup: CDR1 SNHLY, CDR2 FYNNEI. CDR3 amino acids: CASSDYGRGEQYF. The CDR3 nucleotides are TGTGCCAGCAGTGATTATGGAAGGGGCGAGCAGTACTTC.

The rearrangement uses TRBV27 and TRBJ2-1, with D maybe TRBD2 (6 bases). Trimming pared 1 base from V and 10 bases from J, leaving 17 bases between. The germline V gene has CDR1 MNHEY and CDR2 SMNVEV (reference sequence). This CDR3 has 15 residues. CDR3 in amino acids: CASSLLGAGRGEQFF. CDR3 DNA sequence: TGTGCCAGCAGTTTATTAGGTGCGGGAAGAGGGGAGCAGTTCTTC.

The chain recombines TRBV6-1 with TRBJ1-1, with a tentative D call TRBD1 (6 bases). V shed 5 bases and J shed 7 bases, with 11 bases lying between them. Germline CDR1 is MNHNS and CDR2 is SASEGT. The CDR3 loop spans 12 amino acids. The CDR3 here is CASSIQGIEAFF. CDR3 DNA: TGTGCCAGCAGTATCCAGGGGATTGAAGCTTTCTTT.

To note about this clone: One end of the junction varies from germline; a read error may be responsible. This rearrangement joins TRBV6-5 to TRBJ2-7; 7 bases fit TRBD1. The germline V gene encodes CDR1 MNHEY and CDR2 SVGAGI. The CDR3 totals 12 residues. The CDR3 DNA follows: TGTGCCAGCAGTGACCCCGGACAGGCCATCGGGTTC. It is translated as CASSDPGQAIGF.